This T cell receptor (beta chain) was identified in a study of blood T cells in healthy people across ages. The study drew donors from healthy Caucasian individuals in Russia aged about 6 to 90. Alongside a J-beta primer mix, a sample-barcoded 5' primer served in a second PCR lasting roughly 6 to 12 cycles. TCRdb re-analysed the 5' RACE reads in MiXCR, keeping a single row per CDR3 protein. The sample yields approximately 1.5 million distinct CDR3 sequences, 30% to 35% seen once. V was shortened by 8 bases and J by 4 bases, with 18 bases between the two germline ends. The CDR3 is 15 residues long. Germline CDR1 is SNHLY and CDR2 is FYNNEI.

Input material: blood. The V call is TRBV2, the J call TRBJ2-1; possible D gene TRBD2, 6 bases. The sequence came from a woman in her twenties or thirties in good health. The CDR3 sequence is CASVVGLAGYNEQFF. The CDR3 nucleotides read TGTGCCAGCGTCGTGGGATTGGCGGGGTACAATGAGCAGTTCTTC.